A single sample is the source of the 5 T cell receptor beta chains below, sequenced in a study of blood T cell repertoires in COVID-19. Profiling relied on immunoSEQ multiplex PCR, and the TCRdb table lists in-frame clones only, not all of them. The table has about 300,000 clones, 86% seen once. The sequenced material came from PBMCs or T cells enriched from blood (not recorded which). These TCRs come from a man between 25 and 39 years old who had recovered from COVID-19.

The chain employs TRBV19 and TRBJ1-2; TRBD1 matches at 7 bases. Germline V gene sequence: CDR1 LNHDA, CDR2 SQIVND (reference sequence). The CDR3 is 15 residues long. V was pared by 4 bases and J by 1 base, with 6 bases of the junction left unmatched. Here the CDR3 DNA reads TGTGCCAGTAGTACGGACAGGTTCTTTAACTATGGCTACACCTTC. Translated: CASSTDRFFNYGYTF.

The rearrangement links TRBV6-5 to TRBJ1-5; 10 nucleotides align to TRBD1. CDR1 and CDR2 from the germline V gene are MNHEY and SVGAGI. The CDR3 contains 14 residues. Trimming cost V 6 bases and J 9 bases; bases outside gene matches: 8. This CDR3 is CASSQGQGFTPQHF. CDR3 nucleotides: TGTGCCAGCAGCCAGGGACAGGGGTTTACGCCCCAGCATTTT.

CDR3: CAWTLRRAGANNEQFF. The CDR3 DNA is TGTGCCTGGACCCTAAGGAGGGCGGGAGCCAACAATGAGCAGTTCTTC. V and J are TRBV30 and TRBJ2-1; 7 nucleotides line up with TRBD2. After removal of 4 bases from V and 5 bases from J, the junction contained 14 bases not matched to a gene. The CDR3 is 16 residues long. Germline loops: CDR1 GTSNPN, CDR2 SVGIG (reference sequence).

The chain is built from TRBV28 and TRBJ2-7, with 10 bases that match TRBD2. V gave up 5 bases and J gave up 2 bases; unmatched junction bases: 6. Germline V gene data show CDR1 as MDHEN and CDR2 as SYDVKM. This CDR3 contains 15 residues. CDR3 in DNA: TGTGCCAGCAGTGGTAGCGGGGGGCCCCCCTACGAGCAGTACTTC. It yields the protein CASSGSGGPPYEQYF.

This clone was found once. The CDR3: CASSSRAPGHEQYF. In nucleotides, the CDR3 is TGTGCCAGCAGCTCCCGGGCCCCAGGGCACGAGCAGTACTTC. This chain uses TRBV5-4 with TRBJ2-7; D may be TRBD1 (5 bases). Germline lookup yields CDR1 SGHNT and CDR2 YYREEE (reference sequence). V lost 3 bases, J lost 5 bases, and 15 bases lay in between. The length of the CDR3 is 14 residues.